Sequencing of this T cell receptor beta chain was carried out in a study of blood T cells in healthy people across ages. A sample-barcoded 5' primer and a J-beta primer mix were used in a second PCR of roughly 7 to 11 cycles. TCRdb fed the 5' RACE reads into MiXCR, producing one record per CDR3 protein. The data show 1.8 million or so distinct CDR3 sequences, about 39% seen once. The V and J ends lost 0 bases and 9 bases respectively, with 15 bases between them. The germline CDR1 and CDR2 sequences are MGHRA and YSYEKL. The CDR3 consists of 15 residues. Whenever a sample was processed, at least 7 million PBMCs were isolated. This clonotype showed up just once.

The J gene is TRBJ1-5, the V gene TRBV4-1; D unclear. Input material: blood. This clonotype was obtained from a human donor in good health. CDR3 protein: CASSQDRMVRGPQHF. The CDR3 nucleotides are TGCGCCAGCAGCCAAGACAGGATGGTCCGGGGGCCCCAGCATTTT.